The subject of this entry is one TCR beta chain. Its specificity is unknown. CD45RA+ naive and CD45RA-negative memory subsets were separated from CD4+ cells. The record originates from a study of shared clonotypes between healthy human individuals. An approximately 200 ng quantity of DNA, 30,000 to 35,000 T cell genomes, went into the sorted-subset replicate PCRs. The protocol was immunoSEQ multiplex PCR, while the TCRdb copy is restricted to in-frame clones and leaves out a portion. Here the sample spans around 1.1 million clones, about 80% being singletons. Study-wide findings and caveats: Non-shared clonotypes displayed generation probabilities falling below those of clonotypes present in all four donors. It was observed that 5% to 6% of naive CD4 clonotypes were shared across several donors.

The sequenced material came from memory CD4+ T cells from PBMCs. The subset: CD45RA-negative fraction. The TCR was taken from a man aged 18 to 30 in good health. Some clones in this sample may be carry-over from other donors' samples.

The CDR3 nucleotides read TGTGCCAGCAAATTTCTAGGGAGTCCGGCCAACACCGGGGAGCTGTTTTTT. Amino acids: CASKFLGSPANTGELFF. The chain carries TRBV28 and TRBJ2-2, with D tentatively TRBD2 (5 bases). CDR3 length equals 17 residues. The V end lost 7 bases, the J end lost 2 bases, and 20 bases lay between the germline ends. Per germline, CDR1 MDHEN and CDR2 SYDVKM.